This section outlines one TCR beta chain sequence together with its context. The target antigen is unknown. The data are from a study of T cell responses to AZD1222 COVID-19 vaccine. Whole-study results and caveats: Donors were mostly white British, more females; clonal diversity possibly underestimated. Repertoires were sampled only after the peak T cell response.

The data were produced by immunoSEQ multiplex PCR, yet TCRdb's version contains in-frame clones alone and is incomplete. This table has 130,000 to 150,000 clones, 85% to 95% appearing once. The source of this sequence is an adult in good health. The sequences come from peripheral blood, collected on day 0 of MenACWY control vaccination.

In nucleotides, the CDR3 is TGTGCCAGCAGCCAATTTCTTAGCGGGGGCCCCTACGAGCAGTACTTC. Translating gives CASSQFLSGGPYEQYF. The chain couples TRBV3-1 (or the pseudogene TRBV3-2) to TRBJ2-7; 9 bases are shared with TRBD2. Germline CDR1 and CDR2: LGHDT and YNNKEL (reference sequence). Trimming removed 2 bases from V and 2 bases from J; junction bases left unmatched: 7. The CDR3 totals 16 residues.